The present entry profiles one T cell receptor (beta chain) with its context. Its target is not known. Every patient had relapsed following autologous stem cell transplantation, and cohorts differed in brentuximab vedotin exposure. Each best response was a complete response, a partial response or progressive disease. Here immunoSEQ multiplex PCR was the method, and the copy in TCRdb shows in-frame clones only, minus some. In the table there are fewer than 80,000 clones, about two thirds of which are singletons. This entry belongs to a study of PD-1 blockade in classical Hodgkin lymphoma. Study in general: Nivolumab was administered to patients intravenously at 3 mg/kg every 2 weeks.

V shed 4 bases, J shed 5 bases, and the junction held 14 bases outside the gene matches. Germline CDR1 is SNHLY and CDR2 is FYNNEI. The CDR3 sequence is 16 residues long. Study observations and caveats: Patients with a complete response exhibited baseline diversity comparable to newly diagnosed patients. By C4D1, CD4+ diversity increased significantly, especially in complete responders.

The sequences come from peripheral blood mononuclear cells (PBMCs), collected before the second cycle of nivolumab. V gene TRBV2 combines with J gene TRBJ2-7; 7 bases fit TRBD1. The receptor was isolated from a human donor with classical Hodgkin lymphoma. The CDR3 nucleotides are TGTGCCAGCAGTGGGCTTGGGCAGGGGGTTAAGGACGAGCAGTACTTC. Translated, it gives CASSGLGQGVKDEQYF.